The clone carrying this T cell receptor (beta chain) was recorded only once. This sample was taken from a study of OX40 agonist ivuxolimab in advanced cancers. About the study: Patients received intravenous ivuxolimab every 2 weeks at 0.01 to 10 mg/kg.

Clones were read by immunoSEQ multiplex PCR, and TCRdb kept only the in-frame ones, dropping some. The sample includes some 19,000 clones, 72% of them seen just once. The TCR sequence derives from an adult with an advanced solid tumor such as melanoma, head and neck, liver or kidney cancer. Sequences were derived from CD4+ or CD8+ T cells sorted from blood, sampled in a trial of the OX40 agonist ivuxolimab.

CDR3 DNA sequence: TGTGCCAGCAGCCCCGACTTATCCGGGGAGCTGTTTTTT. Residues: CASSPDLSGELFF. The V and J genes are TRBV7-6 and TRBJ2-2; D unresolved. This CDR3 contains 13 residues. The germline V gene has CDR1 SGHVS and CDR2 FNYEAQ. Trimming shortened V by 5 bases and J by 6 bases, and 10 bases separated the two germline ends.